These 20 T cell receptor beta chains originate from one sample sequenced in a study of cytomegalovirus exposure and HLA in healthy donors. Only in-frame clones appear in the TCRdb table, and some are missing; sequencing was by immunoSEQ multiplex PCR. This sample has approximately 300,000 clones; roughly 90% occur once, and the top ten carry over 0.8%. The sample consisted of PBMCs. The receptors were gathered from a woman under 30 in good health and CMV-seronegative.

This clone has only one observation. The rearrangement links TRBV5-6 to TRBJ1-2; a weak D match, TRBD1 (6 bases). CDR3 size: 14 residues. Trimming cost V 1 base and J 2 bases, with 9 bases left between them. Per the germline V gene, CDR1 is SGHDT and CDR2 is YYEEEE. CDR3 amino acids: CASSLSGQNYGYTF. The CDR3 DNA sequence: TGTGCCAGCAGCTTGAGCGGACAGAACTATGGCTACACCTTC.

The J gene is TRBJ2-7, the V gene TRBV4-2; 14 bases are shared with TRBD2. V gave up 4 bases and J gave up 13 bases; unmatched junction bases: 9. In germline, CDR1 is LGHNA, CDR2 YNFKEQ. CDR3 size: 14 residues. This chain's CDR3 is CASSPGGTSGSYYF. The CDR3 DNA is TGTGCCAGCAGCCCGGGGGGGACTAGCGGGAGTTATTACTTC.

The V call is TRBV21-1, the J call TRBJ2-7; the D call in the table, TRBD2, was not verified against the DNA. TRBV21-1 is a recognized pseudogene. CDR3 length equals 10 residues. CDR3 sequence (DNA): TGTGCCAGCAGCCGTTACGAGCAGTACTTC. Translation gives CASSRYEQYF.

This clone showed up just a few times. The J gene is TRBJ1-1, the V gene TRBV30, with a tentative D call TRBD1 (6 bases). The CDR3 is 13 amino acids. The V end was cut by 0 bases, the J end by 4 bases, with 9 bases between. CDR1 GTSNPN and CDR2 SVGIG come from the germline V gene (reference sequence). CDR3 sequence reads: CAWSVMTGTEAFF. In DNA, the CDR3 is TGTGCCTGGAGTGTTATGACAGGCACTGAAGCTTTCTTT. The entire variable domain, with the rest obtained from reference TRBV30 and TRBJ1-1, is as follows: SQTIHQWPATLVQPVGSPLSLECTVEGTSNPNLYWYRQAAGRGLQLLFYSVGIGQISSEVPQNLSASRPQDRQFILSSKKLLLSDSGFYLCAWSVMTGTEAFFGQGTRLTVV.

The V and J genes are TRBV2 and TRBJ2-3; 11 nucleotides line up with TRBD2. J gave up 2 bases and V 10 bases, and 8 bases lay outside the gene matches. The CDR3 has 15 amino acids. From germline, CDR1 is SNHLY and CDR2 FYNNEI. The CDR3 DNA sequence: TGTGCCACTCAACGACTAGCGGGATACACAGATACGCAGTATTTT. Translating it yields CATQRLAGYTDTQYF. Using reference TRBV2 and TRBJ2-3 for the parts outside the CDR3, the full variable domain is EPEVTQTPSHQVTQMGQEVILRCVPISNHLYFYWYRQILGQKVEFLVSFYNNEISEKSEIFDDQFSVERPDGSNFTLKIRSTKLEDSAMYFCATQRLAGYTDTQYFGPGTRLTVL.

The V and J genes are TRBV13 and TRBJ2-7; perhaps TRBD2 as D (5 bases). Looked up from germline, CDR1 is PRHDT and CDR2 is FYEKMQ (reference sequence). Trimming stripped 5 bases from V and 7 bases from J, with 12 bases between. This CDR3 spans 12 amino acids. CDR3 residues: CASSGPSGEQYF. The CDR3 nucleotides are TGTGCCAGCAGCGGCCCCTCGGGGGAGCAGTACTTC.

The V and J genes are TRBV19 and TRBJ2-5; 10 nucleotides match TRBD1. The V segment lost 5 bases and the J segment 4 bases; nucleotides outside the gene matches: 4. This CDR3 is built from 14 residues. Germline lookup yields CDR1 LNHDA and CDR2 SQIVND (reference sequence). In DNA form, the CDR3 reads TGTGCCAGTAGTGCGGGGACAGGGGTAGAGACCCAGTACTTC. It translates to CASSAGTGVETQYF.

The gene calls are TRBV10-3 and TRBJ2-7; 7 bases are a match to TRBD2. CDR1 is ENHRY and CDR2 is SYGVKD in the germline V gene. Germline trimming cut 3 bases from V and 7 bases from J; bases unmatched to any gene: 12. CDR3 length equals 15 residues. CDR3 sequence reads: CAISDSRAGVEEQYF. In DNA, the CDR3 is TGTGCCATCAGTGATTCGCGGGCGGGGGTTGAGGAGCAGTACTTC.

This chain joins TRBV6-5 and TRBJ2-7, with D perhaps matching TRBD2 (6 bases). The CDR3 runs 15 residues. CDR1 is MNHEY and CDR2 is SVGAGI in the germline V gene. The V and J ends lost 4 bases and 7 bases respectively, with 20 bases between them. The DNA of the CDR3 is TGTGCCAGCAGTTCCGGGACTGGGTGGCTGGAGGAGCAGTACTTC. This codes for CASSSGTGWLEEQYF.

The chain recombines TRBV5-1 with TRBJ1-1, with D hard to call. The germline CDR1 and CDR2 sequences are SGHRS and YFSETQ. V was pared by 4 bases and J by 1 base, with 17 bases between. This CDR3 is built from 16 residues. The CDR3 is CASSPEAARPNTEAFF. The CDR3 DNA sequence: TGCGCCAGCAGCCCGGAGGCGGCCAGACCGAACACTGAAGCTTTCTTT. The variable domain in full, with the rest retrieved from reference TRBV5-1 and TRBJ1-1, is KAGVTQTPRYLIKTRGQQVTLSCSPISGHRSVSWYQQTPGQGLQFLFEYFSETQRNKGNFPGRFSGRQFSNSRSEMNVSTLELGDSALYLCASSPEAARPNTEAFFGQGTRLTVV.

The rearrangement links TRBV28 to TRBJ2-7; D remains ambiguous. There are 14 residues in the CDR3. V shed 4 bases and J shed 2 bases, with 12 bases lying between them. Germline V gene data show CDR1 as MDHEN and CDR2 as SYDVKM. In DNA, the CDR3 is TGTGCCAGCAGTTCCTGGAGCCCCCCCTACGAGCAGTACTTC. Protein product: CASSSWSPPYEQYF.

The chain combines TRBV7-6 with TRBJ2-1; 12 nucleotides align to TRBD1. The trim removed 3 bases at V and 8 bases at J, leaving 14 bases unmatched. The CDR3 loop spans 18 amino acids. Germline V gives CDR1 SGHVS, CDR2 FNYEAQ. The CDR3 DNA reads TGTGCCAGCAGCTTCTTAACCACCGGGACAGGGGGCTTCTATGAGCAGTTCTTC. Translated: CASSFLTTGTGGFYEQFF. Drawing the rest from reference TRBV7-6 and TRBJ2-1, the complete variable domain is GAGVSQSPRYKVTKRGQDVALRCDPISGHVSLYWYRQALGQGPEFLTYFNYEAQQDKSGLPNDRFSAERPEGSISTLTIQRTEQRDSAMYRCASSFLTTGTGGFYEQFFGPGTRLTVL.

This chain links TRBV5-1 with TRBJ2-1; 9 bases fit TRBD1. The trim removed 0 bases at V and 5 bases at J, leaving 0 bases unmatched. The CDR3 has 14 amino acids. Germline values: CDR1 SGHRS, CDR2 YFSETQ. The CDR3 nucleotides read TGCGCCAGCAGCTTGGGGACAGGGGACAATGAGCAGTTCTTC. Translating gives CASSLGTGDNEQFF.

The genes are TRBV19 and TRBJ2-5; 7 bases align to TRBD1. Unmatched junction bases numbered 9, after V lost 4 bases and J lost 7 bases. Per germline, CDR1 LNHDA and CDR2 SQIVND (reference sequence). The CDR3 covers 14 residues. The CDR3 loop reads CASSKGTAERTQYF. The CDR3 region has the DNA TGTGCCAGTAGTAAAGGGACAGCAGAAAGGACCCAGTACTTC.

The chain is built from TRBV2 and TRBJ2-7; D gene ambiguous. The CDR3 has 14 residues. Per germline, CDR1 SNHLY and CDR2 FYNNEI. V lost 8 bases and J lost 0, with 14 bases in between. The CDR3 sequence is CASQYGSSSYEQYF. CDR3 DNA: TGTGCCAGCCAGTACGGGTCTAGCTCCTACGAGCAGTACTTC.

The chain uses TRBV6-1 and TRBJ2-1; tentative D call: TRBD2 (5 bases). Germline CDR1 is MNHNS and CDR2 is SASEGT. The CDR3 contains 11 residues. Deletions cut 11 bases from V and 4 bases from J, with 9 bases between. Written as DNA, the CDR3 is TGTGCCCTCCGGGGTTACAATGAGCAGTTCTTC. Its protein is CALRGYNEQFF.

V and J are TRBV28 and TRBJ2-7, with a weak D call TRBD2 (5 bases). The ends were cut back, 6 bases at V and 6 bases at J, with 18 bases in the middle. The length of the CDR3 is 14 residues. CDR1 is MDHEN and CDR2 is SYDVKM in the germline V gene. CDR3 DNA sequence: TGTGCCAGCAGCCCGAGGGAGCGAAGAAGCGAGCAGTACTTC. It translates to CASSPRERRSEQYF.

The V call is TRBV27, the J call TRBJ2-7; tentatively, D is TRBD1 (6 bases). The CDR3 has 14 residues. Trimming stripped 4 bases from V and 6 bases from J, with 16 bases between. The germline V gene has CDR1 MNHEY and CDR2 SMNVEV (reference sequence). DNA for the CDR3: TGTGCCAGCAGTTCCCAAAGGACAGATTCCGAGCAGTACTTC. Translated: CASSSQRTDSEQYF.

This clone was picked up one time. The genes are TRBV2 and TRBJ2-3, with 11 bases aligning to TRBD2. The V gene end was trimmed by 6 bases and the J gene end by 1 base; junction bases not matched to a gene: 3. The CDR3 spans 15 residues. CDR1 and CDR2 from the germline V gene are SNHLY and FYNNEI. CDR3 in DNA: TGTGCCAGCAGGGCGGGACTAGCGGGCACAGATACGCAGTATTTT. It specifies CASRAGLAGTDTQYF.

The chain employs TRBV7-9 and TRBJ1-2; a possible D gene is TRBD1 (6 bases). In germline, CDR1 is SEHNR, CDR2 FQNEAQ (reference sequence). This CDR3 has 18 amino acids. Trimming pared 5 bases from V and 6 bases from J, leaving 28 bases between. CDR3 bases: TGTGCCAGCAGCCCAGAGACAGGCGTCGCCCTCGTCGGGGATGGCTACACCTTC. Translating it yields CASSPETGVALVGDGYTF.